This entry lists 10 T cell receptor beta chains sequenced from one sample in a study of T cells in Graves' hyperthyroidism and ophthalmopathy. Regions amplified from RNA transcripts were the TCR beta CDR3 regions. The TCR CDR3 first-round RT-PCR relied on the HTBI primer set. One entry per CDR3 protein, called by TCRdb with MiXCR from the multiplex PCR reads. Found here are about 560,000 distinct CDR3 sequences, over 15% of them singletons; the top ten hold around a sixth. The sample was blood. The receptors come from a woman aged 18 to 35 with Graves' hyperthyroidism.

The table lists this clonotype with a few counts. The gene calls are TRBV12-3 or TRBV12-4 and TRBJ1-3; 7 bases are shared with TRBD1. The CDR3 is 15 amino acids. Trimming took 7 bases from V and 0 from J; bases not matched to a gene: 6. The CDR3 nucleotides are TGTGCCAGCACGGGACAGACACCCTCTGGAAACACCATATATTTT. As protein: CASTGQTPSGNTIYF.

The sample holds a few counts of this clonotype. The rearrangement uses TRBV30 and TRBJ2-1, with 14 bases lining up with TRBD2. The ends lost 4 bases at V and 6 bases at J; junction bases unmatched: 8. Germline V CDR1 and CDR2: GTSNPN, SVGIG (reference sequence). The CDR3 length is 16 residues. The CDR3, as DNA: TGTGCCTGGATACTCGGGACTAGCGGGAGTTCCAATGAGCAGTTCTTC. Translation: CAWILGTSGSSNEQFF.

This clonotype was counted at least ten times. This rearrangement joins TRBV4-2 to TRBJ2-7; maybe TRBD2 (5 bases). Trimming stripped 0 bases from V and 3 bases from J, with 9 bases between. There are 14 residues in the CDR3. CDR1 and CDR2 (germline): LGHNA, YNFKEQ. This CDR3 is CASSQERENYEQYF. CDR3 coding DNA: TGTGCCAGCAGCCAAGAAAGGGAGAACTACGAGCAGTACTTC.

The V gene is TRBV7-8, the J gene TRBJ2-1, with D possibly matching TRBD2 (5 bases). The V and J ends lost 5 bases and 8 bases respectively, with 16 bases between them. This CDR3 region has 14 residues. Germline V gene lookup returns CDR1 SGHVS and CDR2 FQNEAQ. The CDR3 protein is CASSGRHRRDEQFF. The CDR3 region has the DNA TGTGCCAGCAGCGGCCGACACCGGCGGGATGAGCAGTTCTTC.

This clonotype has at least ten counts. The chain couples TRBV11-2 to TRBJ2-7, with 10 bases aligning to TRBD1. The length of the CDR3 is 17 residues. Trimming cost V 0 bases and J 1 base; bases outside gene matches: 6. Germline values: CDR1 SGHAT, CDR2 FQNNGV. CDR3 in amino acids: CASSLDRTGGISYEQYF. The DNA for the CDR3 is TGTGCCAGCAGCTTAGACCGGACAGGGGGTATATCCTACGAGCAGTACTTC. Full variable domain (outside the CDR3, taken from reference TRBV11-2 and TRBJ2-7): EAGVAQSPRYKIIEKRQSVAFWCNPISGHATLYWYQQILGQGPKLLIQFQNNGVVDDSQLPKDRFSAERLKGVDSTLKIQPAKLEDSAVYLCASSLDRTGGISYEQYFGPGTRLTVT.

V usage is TRBV14 and J usage is TRBJ2-4; D tentatively fits TRBD1 or TRBD2 (5 bases each). The V gene's germline CDR1 is SGHDN and CDR2 FVKESK. Trimming shortened V by 1 base and J by 10 bases, and 11 bases separated the two germline ends. This CDR3 is built from 13 residues. CDR3: CASSQVGTEIQYF. DNA of the CDR3: TGTGCCAGCAGCCAAGTGGGGACCGAGATTCAGTACTTC.

About this clonotype: This clone may be a read error of a much larger clone one base away. The chain's CDR3 is CASSEEFSYSSPLHF. The CDR3 bases are TGTGCCAGCAGTGAGGAGTTCTCCTATAGTTCACCCCTCCACTTT. The rearrangement uses TRBV2 and TRBJ1-6; D is unresolved. The V gene's germline CDR1 is SNHLY and CDR2 FYNNEI. The CDR3 contains 15 residues.

This clonotype has a count of ten or more. This chain uses TRBV12-3 or TRBV12-4 with TRBJ1-2; 9 positions match TRBD1. Trimming removed 4 bases from V and 4 bases from J; junction bases left unmatched: 4. The CDR3 runs 14 residues. CDR3 DNA: TGTGCCAGCAGTTCACGGACAGGGGTCTATGGCTACACCTTC. Residues: CASSSRTGVYGYTF.

This clonotype occurred many times. This chain connects TRBV12-3 or TRBV12-4 to TRBJ1-1, with TRBD1 as a possible D gene (6 bases). CDR3 length: 15 amino acids. Deletions cut 6 bases from V and 4 bases from J, with 18 bases between. The CDR3 nucleotides read TGTGCCAGCAGCCCCCCCGGGGGCGCCGGCACTGAAGCTTTCTTT. As protein: CASSPPGGAGTEAFF.

The chain employs TRBV5-1 and TRBJ2-3; 9 nucleotides agree with TRBD1. The CDR3 extends over 16 amino acids. Germline-derived CDR1 and CDR2 are SGHRS and YFSETQ. Trimming took 2 bases from V and 1 from J; bases not matched to a gene: 5. Here the CDR3 reads CASSFKTGGGTDTQYF. For the CDR3, the DNA is TGCGCCAGCAGCTTTAAAACAGGGGGCGGCACAGATACGCAGTATTTT.